This T cell receptor beta chain was recovered during a study of cytomegalovirus exposure and HLA in healthy donors. The CDR3 totals 15 residues. Germline V gene data show CDR1 as MNHEY and CDR2 as SMNVEV (reference sequence). 60 Vbeta and 13 Jbeta primers were used in PCR. Sequencing was performed with immunoSEQ multiplex PCR; in TCRdb, only in-frame clones are kept and a portion is missing. The table lists 70,000 to 95,000 clones, around 76% of them singletons. Turning to this clone: What it recognizes is unknown.

Study-level results: No immune exposure information besides CMV serostatus was available.

The sequence derives from a man aged 25-40 years in good health and CMV-seropositive. The chain links TRBV27 to TRBJ2-5; TRBD2 aligns across 8 bases. The J call may be wrong; the DNA end is better matched by TRBJ2-7. The sample was PBMCs. CDR3 region: CASSYDRTSPHEQYF. The CDR3 DNA follows: TGTGCCAGCAGTTACGACAGGACTAGCCCCCACGAGCAGTACTTC.